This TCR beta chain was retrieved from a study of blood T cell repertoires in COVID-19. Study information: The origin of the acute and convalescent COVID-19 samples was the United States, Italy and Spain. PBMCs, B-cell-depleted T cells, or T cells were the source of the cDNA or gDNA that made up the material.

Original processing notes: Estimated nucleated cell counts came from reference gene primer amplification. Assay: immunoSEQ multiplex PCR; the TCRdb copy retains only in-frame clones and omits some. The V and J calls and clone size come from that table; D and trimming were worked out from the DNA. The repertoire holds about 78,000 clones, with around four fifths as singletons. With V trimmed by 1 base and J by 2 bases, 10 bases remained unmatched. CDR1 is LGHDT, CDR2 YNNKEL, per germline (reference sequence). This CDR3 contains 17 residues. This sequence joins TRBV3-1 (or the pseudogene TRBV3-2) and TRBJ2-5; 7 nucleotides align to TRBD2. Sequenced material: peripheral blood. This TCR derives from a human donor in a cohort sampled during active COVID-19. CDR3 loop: CASSQGHSGEKQETQYF. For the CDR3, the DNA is TGTGCCAGCAGCCAAGGTCACAGCGGGGAAAAACAAGAGACCCAGTACTTC.